This record covers a single T cell receptor beta chain. Its antigen has not been determined. No much larger clone exists at a distance of one base, and base qualities are not known. Whole blood was collected in K2EDTA tubes by collaborating institutions according to the institutions' own protocols. Collaborator samples were shipped for TCRbeta analysis as frozen whole blood, isolated PBMCs, or DNA extracted from either sample type. The immunoSEQ Assay, a bias-controlled multiplex PCR, was used to amplify TCRbeta CDR3 regions from genomic DNA. On the authors' methods: Within the assay, amplification of reference gene primers was used to estimate how many nucleated cells each sample contained. Sequence reads were collapsed and filtered to measure the absolute abundance of every unique TCRbeta CDR3 rearrangement. For each sample, productive Simpson clonality was calculated as the square root of Simpson's diversity index over productive rearrangements. Entries here come from immuneACCESS through TCRdb and include only in-frame sequences with V and J called. Some clones fail to appear in such tables; in the studies checked, an unresolved V gene covers under half of the shortfall, and the cause of the remainder is unknown. The DNA gave D and trimming, while V, J and clone size come from that table. This sample comprises 150,000 to 200,000 clones, approximately 86% of them detected only once. Of the sample, under 3.5% falls within the top ten clones.

From its cysteine to its phenylalanine, the CDR3 spans 14 amino acids. Solely the CDR3 DNA is kept, with 42 bases framed from the first base. In the germline V gene, CDR1 corresponds to SGDLS and CDR2 to YYNGEE. Trimming leaves V shorter by 2 bases and J shorter by 1 base, with the junction holding 2 bases beyond the gene matches. The entry originates in a study of blood T cell repertoires in COVID-19 (TCRdb year 2020). Regarding the study in general: Samples covering the acute and convalescent phases of COVID-19 were provided by collaborators in the United States, Italy and Spain. The material from the prospective study consisted of cDNA or gDNA derived from T cells, B-cell-depleted T cells, or PBMCs. The dataset comprised deeply sampled blood TCRbeta repertoires from subjects exposed to, actively infected with, or recovered from COVID-19. The repertoires were released in a freely available public database intended as a resource for research on the immune response to SARS-CoV-2. The samples were drawn from two sources: the first 160 participants of the ongoing ImmuneRACE study, and 1,200 or so subjects contributed by 6 global collaborators. The sample metadata nearly always contained a de-identified subject ID, COVID-19 status, age in years and sex. Where available, HLA class I and class II types were obtained from metadata supplied by the sample provider rather than from assay-based typing.

What the study reported, not specific to this receptor: The quantity of clinical and demographic metadata differed by source and by participant and was supplied without curation.

The receptor chain draws on TRBV9 and TRBJ1-1; TRBD1 agrees with 7 junctional bases. Sequenced: peripheral blood. This TCR came from a man between 70 and 80 years old with acute or convalescent COVID-19. The CDR3 loop reads CASSVRGWNTEAFF. The DNA sequence is as follows: TGTGCCAGCAGCGTCAGGGGGTGGAACACTGAAGCTTTCTTT.